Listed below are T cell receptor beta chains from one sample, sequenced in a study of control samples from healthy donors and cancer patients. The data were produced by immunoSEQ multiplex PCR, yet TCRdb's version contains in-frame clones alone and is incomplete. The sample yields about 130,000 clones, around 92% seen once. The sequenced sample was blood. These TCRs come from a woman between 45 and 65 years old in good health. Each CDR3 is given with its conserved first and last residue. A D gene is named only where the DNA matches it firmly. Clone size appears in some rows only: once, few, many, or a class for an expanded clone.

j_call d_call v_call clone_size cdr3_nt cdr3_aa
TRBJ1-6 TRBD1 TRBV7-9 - TGTGCCAGCAGCCCCGCCGGGACAGGAGATAATTCACCCCTCCACTTT CASSPAGTGDNSPLHF
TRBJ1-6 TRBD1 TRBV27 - TGTGCCAGCAGACAGGGGGGGCACAGTAATTCACCCCTCCACTTT CASRQGGHSNSPLHF
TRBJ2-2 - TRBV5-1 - TGCGCCAGCAGCTTAGACGGGGCTCGCACCGGGGAGCTGTTTTTT CASSLDGARTGELFF
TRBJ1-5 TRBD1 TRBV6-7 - TGTGCCAGCAGTTACTCCGACAGGGGGACAAGCAATCAGCCCCAGCATTTT CASSYSDRGTSNQPQHF
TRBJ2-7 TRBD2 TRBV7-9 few TGTGCCAGCAGCGCTACTAGCGGGGCTAACTACGAGCAGTACTTC CASSATSGANYEQYF
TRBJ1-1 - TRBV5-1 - TGCGCCAGCAGCTTTAAGGCGGATAACACTGAAGCTTTCTTT CASSFKADNTEAFF
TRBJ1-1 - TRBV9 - TGTGCCAGCAGCGTAGCTGAGGGGAGGGGGACTGAAGCTTTCTTT CASSVAEGRGTEAFF
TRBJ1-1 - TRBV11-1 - TGTGCCAGCAGCTTAATCACTCTGAACACTGAAGCTTTCTTT CASSLITLNTEAFF
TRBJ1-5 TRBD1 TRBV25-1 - TGTGCCAGCAGTGATGACAGGGGGCAGGGGCAGCCCCAGCATTTT CASSDDRGQGQPQHF
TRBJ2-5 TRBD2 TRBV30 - TGTGCCTGGAGCGTGACTGGGAGGGGAAAGACCCAGTACTTC CAWSVTGRGKTQYF
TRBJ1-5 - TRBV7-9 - TGTGCCAGCAGCTTAGGGGGGGAAGGCCAGCCCCAGCATTTT CASSLGGEGQPQHF
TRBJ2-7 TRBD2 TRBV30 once TGTGCCTGGAGTGGGGGGATTAGCGGGACTGGTACCTACGAGCAGTACTTC CAWSGGISGTGTYEQYF
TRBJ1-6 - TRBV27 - TGTGCCAGCAGTTTAGACGACCGGTCACCCCTCCACTTT CASSLDDRSPLHF
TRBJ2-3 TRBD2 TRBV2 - TGTGCCAGCAGGGGACTAGCGGGGGGAGCAGATACGCAGTATTTT CASRGLAGGADTQYF
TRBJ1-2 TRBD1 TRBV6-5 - TGTGCCAGCAGTTACTTGGACAGGGCTGGCTACACCTTC CASSYLDRAGYTF
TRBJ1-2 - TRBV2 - TGTGCCAGCAATAGAGACTCTGCTAACTATGGCTACACCTTC CASNRDSANYGYTF
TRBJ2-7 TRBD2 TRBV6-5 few TGTGCCAGCAGTTACTCTGCGGGAGGGTGGGAGCAGTACTTC CASSYSAGGWEQYF
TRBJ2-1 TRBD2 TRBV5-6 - TGTGCCAGCAGCCCAATGACTAGCGGGAGCCACAATGAGCAGTTCTTC CASSPMTSGSHNEQFF
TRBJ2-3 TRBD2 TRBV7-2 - TGTGCCAGCAGCTTAGGGCTAGCGGGCACAGATACGCAGTATTTT CASSLGLAGTDTQYF
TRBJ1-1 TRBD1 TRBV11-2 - TGTGCCAGCAGCTTAGTTGGACAGGGGAGGGTTGAAGCTCTCTTT CASSLVGQGRVEALF
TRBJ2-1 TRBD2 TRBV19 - TGTGCCAGTAGTATCACTAGCGGGACTTTCTACAATGAGCAGTTCTTC CASSITSGTFYNEQFF
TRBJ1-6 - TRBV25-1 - TGTGCCAGCAGCGGGGGGAACACCTATAATTCACCCCTCCACTTT CASSGGNTYNSPLHF
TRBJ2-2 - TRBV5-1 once TGCGCCAGCAGCTTGTCCGCAGACACCGGGGAGCTGTTTTTT CASSLSADTGELFF
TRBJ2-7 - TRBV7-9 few TGTGCCAGCAGCTTCGTATCCTACGAGCAGTACTTC CASSFVSYEQYF
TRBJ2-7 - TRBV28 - TGTGCCAGCAGTTTTGGGTTCTTGGGCTACGAGCAGTACTTC CASSFGFLGYEQYF
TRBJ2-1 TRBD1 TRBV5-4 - TGTGCCAGCAGCCTCCGAGGGGGCAGGGGTTCCTACAATGAGCAGTTCTTC CASSLRGGRGSYNEQFF
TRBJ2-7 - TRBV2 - TGTGCCAGCAGGGGACCGGGTTTCCGAAGCTCCTACGAGCAGTACTTC CASRGPGFRSSYEQYF
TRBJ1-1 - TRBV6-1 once TGTGCCAGCAGTGAGGTGTTTAGGGGGGAAGCTTTCTTT CASSEVFRGEAFF
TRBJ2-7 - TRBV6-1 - TGTGCCAGCAGTGAGGATGGGGAGTCGAGAGACTTC CASSEDGESRDF
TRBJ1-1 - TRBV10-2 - TGCGCCAGCAGTGTTTCCCCGGCTTCTGAAGCTTTCTTT CASSVSPASEAFF
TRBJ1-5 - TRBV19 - TGTGCCACCAAGAGGGAGGTCAGGGACCGTCAGCCCCAGCATTTT CATKREVRDRQPQHF
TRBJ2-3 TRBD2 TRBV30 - TGTGCCTGGAGTATGTTAGGACTAGCGGGCGGGACGCAGTATTTT CAWSMLGLAGGTQYF
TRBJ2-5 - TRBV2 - TGTGCTTCGCCCCCCCAGGGTGTTGAGACCCAGTACTTC CASPPQGVETQYF
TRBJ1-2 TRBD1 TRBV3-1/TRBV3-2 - TGTGCCAGCAGCGGGGACAGCTCTAACTATGGCTACACCTTC CASSGDSSNYGYTF
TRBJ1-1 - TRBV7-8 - TGTGCCAGCAGCTTATCGCGATGGGGCGGGGCGATGAACACTGAAGCTTTCTTT CASSLSRWGGAMNTEAFF
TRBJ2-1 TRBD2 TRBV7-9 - TGTGCCAGCAGCTTACTAGGACTAGCGGACAATGAGCAGTTCTTC CASSLLGLADNEQFF
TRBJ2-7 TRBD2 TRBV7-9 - TGTGCCAGCAGCTTAGGTGGACTAGCGGTTTACGAGCAGTACTTC CASSLGGLAVYEQYF
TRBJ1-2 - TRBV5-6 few TGTGCCAGCAGCTTTAGGTGGAGGGCCCGCGGGACCTATGGCTACACCTTC CASSFRWRARGTYGYTF
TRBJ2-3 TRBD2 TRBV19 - TGTGCCAGTAGTATGCGGAGTGGAGGCGGGAGAGTTGGCACAGATACGCAGTATTTT CASSMRSGGGRVGTDTQYF
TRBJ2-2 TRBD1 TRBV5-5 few TGTGCCAGCAGTTGGACAGGGCACACCGGGGAGCTGTTTTTT CASSWTGHTGELFF
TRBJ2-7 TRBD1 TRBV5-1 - TGCGCCAGCAGCCGGGCTGAAGGGGGCGGCTCCTACGAGCAGTACTTC CASSRAEGGGSYEQYF
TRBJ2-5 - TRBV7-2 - TGTGCCAGCAGCCTGACATTCGCTGAGACCCAGTACTTC CASSLTFAETQYF
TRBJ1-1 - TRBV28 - TGTGCCACCCAGGCGGCTTTCTTT CATQAAFF
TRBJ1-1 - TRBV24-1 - TGTGCCACCAGTGTGGCCGGGAACACTGAAGCTTTCTTT CATSVAGNTEAFF
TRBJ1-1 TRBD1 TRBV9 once TGTGCCAGCAGCGTAGCGGGACAGGGGGACACTGAAGCTTTCTTT CASSVAGQGDTEAFF
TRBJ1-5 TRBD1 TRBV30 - TGTGCCTGGGGACAGGACCAGCCCCAGCATTTT CAWGQDQPQHF
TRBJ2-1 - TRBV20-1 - TGCAGTGCAGTAACCTTTGGGGAGCAGTTCTTC CSAVTFGEQFF
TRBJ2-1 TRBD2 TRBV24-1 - TGTGCCACCAGTGATTCTAGCGGGTCAGAGTACAATGAGCAGTTCTTC CATSDSSGSEYNEQFF
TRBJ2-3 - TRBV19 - TGTGCCAGTAGTATAGGTCAAAAGTACACAGATACGCAGTATTTT CASSIGQKYTDTQYF
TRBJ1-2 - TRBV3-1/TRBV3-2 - TGTGCCAGCAGCCAATGGAGTGAAAGCGGCTACACCTTC CASSQWSESGYTF
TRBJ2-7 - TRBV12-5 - TGTGCTATGGGACATAGCTCCTGGGAGCAGTACTTC CAMGHSSWEQYF
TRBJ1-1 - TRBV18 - TGTGCCAGCTCACCCTCCCAGAACACTGAAGCTTTCTTT CASSPSQNTEAFF
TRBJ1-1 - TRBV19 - TGTGCCAGTAGTATCGGACAGACCTTGAACACTGAAGCTTTCTTT CASSIGQTLNTEAFF